This T cell receptor beta chain was recorded in a study of STAT5B mutations in CD4+ large granular lymphocyte leukemia. This clone appeared a few times. Antigen specificity is unknown. Sequencing was performed with immunoSEQ multiplex PCR; in TCRdb, only in-frame clones are kept and a portion is missing. The sample comprises over 25,000 clones, approximately 80% of which are singletons, and 6.2% rests with the top ten. This CDR3 region has 11 residues. CDR1 is MNHNS and CDR2 is SASEGT in the germline V gene. V lost 6 bases to trimming and J lost 5 bases, with 5 bases between them. Study conclusions and caveats: Top patient clones used TRBV06 genes more often: 8/27 versus 2/35 in controls. Patient CD4-sorted repertoires stayed more clonal than healthy ones after leukemic-clone removal.

The sequenced sample consisted of CD4+ T cells from blood buffy coats. V is TRBV6-1 and J is TRBJ1-5; D not certain. This clonotype originated in a human donor in good health. CDR3: CASRIDQPQHF. The DNA of the CDR3 is TGTGCCAGCAGGATAGATCAGCCCCAGCATTTT.